The clone carrying this TCR beta chain was picked up many times. The target antigen is unknown. From RNA transcripts, TCR beta CDR3 regions were amplified. HTBI primers were used for first-round RT-PCR of the TCR CDR3. TCRdb independently ran MiXCR on the multiplex PCR reads; one entry per CDR3 protein. The sample yields around 520,000 distinct CDR3 sequences, roughly 14% seen once. This entry comes from a study of T cells in Graves' hyperthyroidism and ophthalmopathy. Study outcomes and limitations: Blood also held most thyroid clonotypes expanded beyond 0.001. Researchers report that a 13 V-J model separated ophthalmopathy from stable hyperthyroidism.

The CDR3 extends over 11 amino acids. The ends were cut back, 4 bases at V and 7 bases at J, with 8 bases in the middle. Germline values: CDR1 DFQATT, CDR2 SNEGSKA (reference sequence). The study enrolled patients aged 18 to 65 with newly diagnosed hyperthyroidism of under 2 months' duration. Orbital computed tomography, thyroid ultrasound, serum thyroxine and TRAb, and clinical symptoms together informed the diagnoses. The sequence came from a woman between 18 and 30 years old with Graves' hyperthyroidism. Sequenced input: blood. This chain uses TRBV20-1 with TRBJ2-1; D remains ambiguous. CDR3 DNA: TGCAGTGCTATCGCCGTAAATGAGCAGTTCTTC. Its translation: CSAIAVNEQFF.